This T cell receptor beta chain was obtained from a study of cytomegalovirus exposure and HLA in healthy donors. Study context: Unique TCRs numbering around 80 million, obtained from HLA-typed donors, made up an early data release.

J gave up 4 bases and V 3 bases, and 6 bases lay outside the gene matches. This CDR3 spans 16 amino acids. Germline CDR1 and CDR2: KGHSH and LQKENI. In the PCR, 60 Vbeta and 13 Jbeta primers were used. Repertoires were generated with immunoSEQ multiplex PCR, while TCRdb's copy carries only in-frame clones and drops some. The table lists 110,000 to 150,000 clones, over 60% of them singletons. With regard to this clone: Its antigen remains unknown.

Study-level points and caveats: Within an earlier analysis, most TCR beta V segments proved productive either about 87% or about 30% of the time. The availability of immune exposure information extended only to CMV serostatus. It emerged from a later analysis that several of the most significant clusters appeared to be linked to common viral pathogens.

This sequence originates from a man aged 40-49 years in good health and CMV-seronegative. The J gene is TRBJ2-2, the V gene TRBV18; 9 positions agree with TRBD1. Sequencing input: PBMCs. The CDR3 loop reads CASSPRTGESTGELFF. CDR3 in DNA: TGTGCCAGCTCACCCCGGACAGGGGAGAGCACCGGGGAGCTGTTTTTT.